These 18 T cell receptor beta chains were all obtained from the same sample, sequenced in a study of shared T cell receptors in the human thymus. The data were produced by immunoSEQ multiplex PCR, yet TCRdb's version contains in-frame clones alone and is incomplete. The table lists roughly 660,000 clones, roughly 90% of them singletons, with approximately 0.01% in the top ten. The same data also went into a second study, on human thymus T cells.

Source material: thymocytes. The receptors originated from a boy under two years old with a congenital heart defect.

The rearrangement joins TRBV15 to TRBJ1-2; D is possibly TRBD1 (5 bases). V lost 1 base to trimming and J lost 6 bases, with 9 bases between them. This CDR3 spans 13 amino acids. Germline CDR1 is LNHNV and CDR2 is YYDKDF (reference sequence). The CDR3 sequence is CATSRGGGNGYTF. The CDR3 DNA follows: TGTGCCACCAGCAGAGGTGGGGGGAATGGCTACACCTTC. Full variable domain (missing parts from reference TRBV15 and TRBJ1-2): DAMVIQNPRYQVTQFGKPVTLSCSQTLNHNVMYWYQQKSSQAPKLLFHYYDKDFNNEADTPDNFQSRRPNTSFCFLDIRSPGLGDTAMYLCATSRGGGNGYTFGSGTRLTVV.

The genes are TRBV9 and TRBJ2-3; 8 bases are shared with TRBD2. This CDR3 is 17 amino acids long. In germline, CDR1 is SGDLS, CDR2 YYNGEE. Losses at the gene ends were 1 base for V and 0 bases for J; bases not matched to a gene: 7. The CDR3 DNA reads as TGTGCCAGCAGCGTAAAGGGAGCTAGCGGGAGCACAGATACGCAGTATTTT. This gives the protein CASSVKGASGSTDTQYF.

The chain combines TRBV30 with TRBJ2-1; 12 bases are a match to TRBD2. Trimming removed 1 base from V and 2 bases from J; junction bases left unmatched: 9. Germline V gives CDR1 GTSNPN, CDR2 SVGIG (reference sequence). The CDR3 runs to 18 residues. Written as DNA, the CDR3 is TGTGCCTGGAGTGGACTAGCGGGAGCAAGGGTCCCCTACAATGAGCAGTTCTTC. Its protein is CAWSGLAGARVPYNEQFF. The full variable domain, its missing parts supplied by reference TRBV30 and TRBJ2-1, is SQTIHQWPATLVQPVGSPLSLECTVEGTSNPNLYWYRQAAGRGLQLLFYSVGIGQISSEVPQNLSASRPQDRQFILSSKKLLLSDSGFYLCAWSGLAGARVPYNEQFFGPGTRLTVL.

V usage is TRBV14 and J usage is TRBJ2-3; 11 bases line up with TRBD2. The germline CDR1 and CDR2 sequences are SGHDN and FVKESK. V was clipped by 5 bases and J by 2 bases; unmatched bases: 9. The CDR3 runs to 17 residues. The CDR3 sequence: CASSSPGLAVNTDTQYF. DNA of the CDR3: TGTGCCAGCAGCTCTCCGGGACTAGCGGTTAACACAGATACGCAGTATTTT.

The chain links TRBV6-5 to TRBJ2-1; the match to TRBD1 covers 8 bases. Per germline, CDR1 MNHEY and CDR2 SVGAGI. The CDR3 consists of 15 residues. Losses at the gene ends were 5 bases for V and 7 bases for J; bases not matched to a gene: 10. CDR3 bases: TGTGCCAGCAGTGGGGCAGGGGGCGAGGGGAATGAGCAGTTCTTC. It specifies CASSGAGGEGNEQFF.

The V call is TRBV4-1, the J call TRBJ2-2; unclear D gene. The CDR3 runs to 16 residues. Between the trimmed V and J ends, which lost 3 bases and 6 bases, there was a span of 17 bases. The germline V gene has CDR1 MGHRA and CDR2 YSYEKL. As DNA, the CDR3 is TGCGCCAGCAGCCACCCACCGATGGGCTCTCCCGGGGAGCTGTTTTTT. Translation gives CASSHPPMGSPGELFF.

V usage is TRBV19 and J usage is TRBJ2-1; 14 nucleotides match TRBD2. The V and J ends lost 3 bases and 7 bases, in that order; junction bases with no gene match: 8. Germline V gene sequence: CDR1 LNHDA, CDR2 SQIVND (reference sequence). The CDR3 is 17 amino acids. CDR3: CASSINGTSGSRNEQFF. CDR3 bases: TGTGCCAGTAGTATTAACGGGACTAGCGGGAGTAGGAATGAGCAGTTCTTC.

Written as DNA, the CDR3 is TGTGCCACCAGCAGACCGGGAGCGGGAGGGCCTTACAATGAGCAGTTCTTC. It codes for CATSRPGAGGPYNEQFF. J is TRBJ2-1 and V is TRBV15; 10 nucleotides line up with TRBD2. The CDR3 sequence is 17 residues long. The junction had 8 bases not matched to a gene; V was cut back by 2 bases and J by 4 bases. Germline-derived CDR1 and CDR2 are LNHNV and YYDKDF (reference sequence).

This clone showed up just once. The V and J genes are TRBV19 and TRBJ2-7; TRBD1 agrees at 7 bases. Trimming took 4 bases from V and 2 from J; bases not matched to a gene: 11. The CDR3 sequence is 16 residues long. The germline V gene has CDR1 LNHDA and CDR2 SQIVND (reference sequence). DNA of the CDR3: TGTGCCAGTAGTACCCCACAGGGACAGTTAACCTACGAGCAGTACTTC. Its protein product is CASSTPQGQLTYEQYF.

This chain connects TRBV5-1 to TRBJ2-7; 8 positions agree with TRBD2. Per the germline V gene, CDR1 is SGHRS and CDR2 is YFSETQ. V gave up 4 bases and J gave up 5 bases; unmatched junction bases: 5. The CDR3 consists of 13 residues. For the CDR3, the DNA is TGCGCCAGCAGCCTGACTAGCGAGGACGAGCAGTACTTC. This translates into CASSLTSEDEQYF. Looking up the rest from reference TRBV5-1 and TRBJ2-7 gives the full variable domain: KAGVTQTPRYLIKTRGQQVTLSCSPISGHRSVSWYQQTPGQGLQFLFEYFSETQRNKGNFPGRFSGRQFSNSRSEMNVSTLELGDSALYLCASSLTSEDEQYFGPGTRLTVT.

Only one count was recorded for this clone. The chain couples TRBV19 to TRBJ1-5, with no clear D. The V end lost 6 bases, the J end lost 2 bases, and 8 bases lay between the germline ends. The CDR3 contains 13 residues. Germline lookup yields CDR1 LNHDA and CDR2 SQIVND (reference sequence). The CDR3 sequence: CASRERGNQPQHF. Here the CDR3 DNA reads TGTGCCAGTAGGGAGAGGGGCAATCAGCCCCAGCATTTT.

This clone was observed a single time. This chain uses TRBV27 with TRBJ2-1, with D perhaps TRBD1 (5 bases). The CDR3 is 14 amino acids. V lost 6 bases to trimming and J lost 5 bases, with 14 bases between them. Germline CDR1 and CDR2: MNHEY and SMNVEV (reference sequence). CDR3 in DNA: TGTGCCAGCAGGTCACCAGGACAAAACAATGAGCAGTTCTTC. It codes for CASRSPGQNNEQFF.

The genes are TRBV14 and TRBJ2-7; TRBD1 is a possible D gene (6 bases). V lost 5 bases to trimming and J lost 3 bases, with 11 bases between them. This CDR3 has 13 amino acids. The germline V gene has CDR1 SGHDN and CDR2 FVKESK. CDR3 region: CASSSEGVYEQYF. CDR3 DNA: TGTGCCAGCAGCTCAGAGGGGGTCTACGAGCAGTACTTC.

The chain has TRBV4-3 and TRBJ2-7, with a possible D match to TRBD1 (6 bases). The V gene's germline CDR1 is LGHNA and CDR2 YSLEER. Trimming removed 3 bases from V and 0 bases from J, with 18 bases in between. The CDR3 is made up of 17 amino acids. Written as DNA, the CDR3 is TGCGCCAGCAGCCAGGAGCCCACAGGGACCCTCTCCTACGAGCAGTACTTC. It encodes CASSQEPTGTLSYEQYF.

The chain carries TRBV27 and TRBJ2-7; 7 bases align to TRBD2. Germline values: CDR1 MNHEY, CDR2 SMNVEV (reference sequence). This CDR3 has 12 residues. J gave up 1 base and V 8 bases, and 2 bases lay outside the gene matches. CDR3 DNA sequence: TGTGCCAGCGGGGGAGGGTCCTACGAGCAGTACTTC. Its protein product is CASGGGSYEQYF.

This clone was observed a single time. V is TRBV14 and J is TRBJ2-5, with 7 bases lining up with TRBD2. Germline values: CDR1 SGHDN, CDR2 FVKESK. This CDR3 has 17 residues. The junction had 13 bases not matched to a gene; V was cut back by 4 bases and J by 2 bases. CDR3 sequence (DNA): TGTGCCAGCAGCCCCTCCCTAGCGGAAGGAAATCAAGAGACCCAGTACTTC. Its protein product is CASSPSLAEGNQETQYF.

The gene calls are TRBV5-4 and TRBJ2-2; 10 nucleotides line up with TRBD2. Germline CDR1 is SGHNT and CDR2 is YYREEE (reference sequence). The V segment lost 4 bases and the J segment 8 bases; nucleotides outside the gene matches: 11. The CDR3 extends over 16 amino acids. The CDR3 DNA follows: TGTGCCAGCAGCAGTACTAGCGGGGAAAGGTGGGGGGAGCTGTTTTTT. Amino acids: CASSSTSGERWGELFF.

Written as DNA, the CDR3 is TGTGCCAGCAGCTTGGGGGGGACTAGCGGGAACGACGAGCAGTACTTC. This translates into CASSLGGTSGNDEQYF. The V gene is TRBV5-6, the J gene TRBJ2-7; 13 bases map to TRBD2. The ends lost 0 bases at V and 5 bases at J; junction bases unmatched: 5. The CDR3 length is 16 residues. The germline V gene encodes CDR1 SGHDT and CDR2 YYEEEE. Together with reference TRBV5-6 and TRBJ2-7, the CDR3 gives the full variable domain: DAGVTQSPTHLIKTRGQQVTLRCSPKSGHDTVSWYQQALGQGPQFIFQYYEEEERQRGNFPDRFSGHQFPNYSSELNVNALLLGDSALYLCASSLGGTSGNDEQYFGPGTRLTVT.